The present T cell receptor (beta chain) was sequenced within a study of blood T cell repertoires in COVID-19 (dated by TCRdb to about 2020). The study in broad terms: Samples from collaborators originated in the United States, Italy and Spain and spanned both the acute and convalescent phases of COVID-19. The prospective study material was composed of cDNA or gDNA derived from T cells, B-cell-depleted T cells, or PBMCs. Deeply sampled blood TCRbeta repertoires from subjects exposed to, actively infected with, or recovered from COVID-19 were included in the dataset. The repertoires were made available in a free public database intended to serve as a resource for research on the immune response to SARS-CoV-2. Samples came from the ongoing ImmuneRACE study (first 160 participants) plus 1,254 subjects from 6 global collaborators. The sample metadata nearly always contained a de-identified subject ID, COVID-19 status, age in years and sex. Where available, HLA class I and class II types were taken from metadata supplied by the sample provider and were not determined by assay-based typing.

Broader findings and caveats from the paper: The amount of clinical and demographic metadata varied by source and participant and was provided uncurated.

Details on this clone: There is no known antigen for this receptor. No base quality values were provided; no much bigger clone lies one nucleotide off.

The germline V and J ends show losses of 4 bases and 5 bases respectively, and no gene match explains 5 bases of the junction. For CDR1 and CDR2, the germline V gene lists SGHTS and YDEGEE. From the cysteine up to the phenylalanine, the CDR3 has a length of 13 residues. Only the CDR3 portion is preserved as DNA: 39 bases, with reading frame beginning at the first base. The collaborating institutions used their own protocols to collect whole blood in K2EDTA tubes. For TCRbeta analysis, collaborator samples were shipped as frozen whole blood, as isolated PBMCs, or as DNA extracted from either sample type. TCRbeta CDR3 regions were amplified from genomic DNA by means of the immunoSEQ Assay, a bias-controlled multiplex PCR. Per the original workflow: Within the assay, amplification of reference gene primers was used to estimate how many nucleated cells each sample contained. To quantify the absolute abundance of each unique TCRbeta CDR3 rearrangement, sequence reads were collapsed and filtered. For each sample, productive Simpson clonality was calculated as the square root of Simpson's diversity index over productive rearrangements. The immuneACCESS repertoire file appears here via TCRdb, limited to in-frame rearrangements. These files lack a portion of the clones; in checked studies, under half of the deficit traces to unresolved V genes, and the cause of the others is not known. The DNA gave D and trimming, while V, J and clone size come from that table. For this sample the table gives about 190,000 clones, of which 70% to 80% were detected only once. The ten largest clones take up under 15% of the sample.

Sequencing was performed on peripheral blood. The clonotype originates from a woman aged 45-59 years with acute or convalescent COVID-19. Rearrangement joined TRBV5-8 to TRBJ1-2, and 7 junctional nucleotides match TRBD1. The nucleotides read TGTGCCAGCAGCCGGACAGGTTCTTATGGCTACACCTTC. Translated, this is CASSRTGSYGYTF.